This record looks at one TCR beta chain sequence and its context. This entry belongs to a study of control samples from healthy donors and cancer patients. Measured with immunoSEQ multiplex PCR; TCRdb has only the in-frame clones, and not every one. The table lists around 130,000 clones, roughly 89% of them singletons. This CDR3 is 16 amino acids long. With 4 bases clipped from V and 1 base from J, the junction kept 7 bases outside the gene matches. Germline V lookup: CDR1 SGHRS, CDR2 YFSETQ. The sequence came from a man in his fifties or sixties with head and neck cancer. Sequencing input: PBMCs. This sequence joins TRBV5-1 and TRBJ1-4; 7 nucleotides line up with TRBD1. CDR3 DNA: TGCGCCAGCAGCCAACGGGACAGTCGAACTAATGAAAAACTGTTTTTT. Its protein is CASSQRDSRTNEKLFF.